The 25 T cell receptor beta chains below all came from one sample that was sequenced in a study of blood T cell repertoires in COVID-19. TCRdb's table, derived via immunoSEQ multiplex PCR, lists solely in-frame clones and lacks some. Of about 230,000 clones listed, about nine tenths were seen once; the top ten hold 3.5% to 4%. The material sequenced was PBMCs or T cells enriched from blood (not recorded which). The receptor set was obtained from a woman younger than 45 with acute COVID-19.

This chain joins TRBV2 and TRBJ1-2, with D uncertain. This CDR3 is built from 12 residues. Trimming shortened V by 6 bases and J by 8 bases, and 13 bases separated the two germline ends. Germline CDR1 is SNHLY and CDR2 is FYNNEI. CDR3 in amino acids: CASRRGKDGYTF. As DNA, the CDR3 is TGTGCCAGCAGAAGAGGGAAAGACGGCTACACCTTC.

The chain joins TRBV7-6 to TRBJ2-5, with TRBD1 as a possible D gene (5 bases). Trimming pared 4 bases from V and 1 base from J, leaving 13 bases between. Germline V CDR1 and CDR2: SGHVS, FNYEAQ. The CDR3 runs to 15 residues. CDR3 in amino acids: CASSSLSRAQETQYF. CDR3 DNA: TGTGCCAGCAGCTCCCTGAGCAGGGCCCAAGAGACCCAGTACTTC.

The chain recombines TRBV9 with TRBJ2-7; 9 bases are a match to TRBD1. This CDR3 contains 14 residues. In germline, CDR1 is SGDLS, CDR2 YYNGEE. V shed 4 bases and J 2 bases; nucleotides not matched to a gene: 4. The CDR3 nucleotides are TGTGCCAGCAGCACACGGGACAGGGCCTACGAGCAGTACTTC. Translated, it gives CASSTRDRAYEQYF.

V usage is TRBV3-1 (or the pseudogene TRBV3-2) and J usage is TRBJ1-2; 7 bases are a match to TRBD1. The CDR3 sequence is 12 residues long. Per germline, CDR1 LGHDT and CDR2 YNNKEL (reference sequence). The junction had 2 bases not matched to a gene; V was cut back by 2 bases and J by 8 bases. This CDR3 reads CASSQHRGGYTF. The CDR3 coding sequence is TGTGCCAGCAGCCAACACAGGGGCGGCTACACCTTC.

V and J are TRBV7-2 and TRBJ2-5, with D perhaps TRBD2 (6 bases). The CDR3 loop spans 14 amino acids. Trimming took off 5 bases at V and 2 bases at J, with 12 bases between the two ends. From germline, CDR1 is SGHTA and CDR2 FQGNSA. The DNA for the CDR3 is TGTGCCAGCAGCCCCGGGACTCGACAAGAGACCCAGTACTTC. This encodes CASSPGTRQETQYF.

The J gene is TRBJ1-1, the V gene TRBV6-5; 9 nucleotides match TRBD1. The junction had 5 bases not matched to a gene; V was cut back by 4 bases and J by 2 bases. CDR1 is MNHEY, CDR2 SVGAGI, per germline. The CDR3 length is 15 residues. CDR3 nucleotides: TGTGCCAGCAGTTCGGACAGGGGAGGTAACACTGAAGCTTTCTTT. This translates into CASSSDRGGNTEAFF.

This chain uses TRBV4-1 with TRBJ2-2; D is unresolved. The CDR3 loop spans 18 amino acids. Germline V lookup: CDR1 MGHRA, CDR2 YSYEKL. V was trimmed by 2 bases and J by 4 bases, leaving 20 bases between them. This CDR3 is CASSQRQKAGVGTGELFF. The DNA for the CDR3 is TGCGCCAGCAGCCAAAGACAAAAGGCAGGCGTCGGCACCGGGGAGCTGTTTTTT.

This clone has a count of ten or more. This CDR3 is also generated by other DNA sequences in the sample. The chain uses TRBV6-4 and TRBJ2-3; 10 nucleotides agree with TRBD2. The CDR3 covers 15 residues. Germline CDR1 is MRHNA and CDR2 is SNTAGT. With V trimmed by 2 bases and J by 2 bases, 1 base remained unmatched. This chain's CDR3 is CASSDSGGATDTQYF. DNA of the CDR3: TGTGCCAGCAGTGACAGCGGGGGGGCCACAGATACGCAGTATTTT.

The chain has TRBV25-1 and TRBJ1-2; D remains unclear. V was pared by 4 bases and J by 4 bases, with 19 bases between. The CDR3 is made up of 16 amino acids. Per the germline V gene, CDR1 is MGHDK and CDR2 is SYGVNS. The CDR3 here is CASSGGLRARRYGYTF. The CDR3 DNA reads as TGTGCCAGCAGTGGGGGTTTGAGGGCTCGGCGCTATGGCTACACCTTC.

The V call is TRBV28, the J call TRBJ2-7; 7 bases are shared with TRBD2. Germline values: CDR1 MDHEN, CDR2 SYDVKM. The V segment lost 7 bases and the J segment 1 base; nucleotides outside the gene matches: 10. The CDR3 is 15 amino acids. Here the CDR3 DNA reads TGTGCCAGCAAAAGATCGGGGGGACCTTCCTACGAGCAGTACTTC. Protein: CASKRSGGPSYEQYF.

This clone has a handful of counts. This rearrangement joins TRBV2 to TRBJ1-5; TRBD1 is a possible D gene (5 bases). V lost 5 bases and J 4 bases, leaving 9 bases between the germline ends. The germline CDR1 and CDR2 sequences are SNHLY and FYNNEI. CDR3 length: 13 residues. The CDR3, as DNA: TGTGCCAGCAGTTATCAGGGAAATCAGCCCCAGCATTTT. Translating gives CASSYQGNQPQHF.

The rearrangement links TRBV15 to TRBJ1-1; D call uncertain. V was cut by 0 bases and J by 3 bases, with 8 bases left in between. This CDR3 region has 14 residues. CDR1 is LNHNV and CDR2 is YYDKDF in the germline V gene (reference sequence). CDR3 in DNA: TGTGCCACCAGCAGAGATTTGGGCTACACTGAAGCTTTCTTT. Its protein product is CATSRDLGYTEAFF.

The chain carries TRBV6-6 and TRBJ2-1; maybe TRBD1 (5 bases). The CDR3 loop spans 14 amino acids. Trimming left V 7 bases short and J 9 bases short, with 19 bases between. From germline, CDR1 is MNHNY and CDR2 SVGAGI (reference sequence). The CDR3 protein is CASTPGRIQGEQFF. For the CDR3, the DNA is TGTGCCAGCACCCCGGGCCGCATCCAGGGTGAGCAGTTCTTC.

The chain links TRBV5-4 to TRBJ2-7; 7 positions agree with TRBD2. This CDR3 has 12 amino acids. Germline CDR1 and CDR2: SGHNT and YYREEE (reference sequence). After removal of 4 bases from V and 9 bases from J, the junction contained 7 bases not matched to a gene. The CDR3 protein is CASSIPSGGQYF. CDR3 coding DNA: TGTGCCAGCAGCATACCCTCGGGAGGGCAGTACTTC.

The rearrangement links TRBV9 to TRBJ2-1, with D possibly being TRBD1 (8 bases). V shed 0 bases and J shed 1 base, with 17 bases lying between them. The germline V gene has CDR1 SGDLS and CDR2 YYNGEE. The CDR3 sequence is 18 residues long. The CDR3 spells CASSVAPQGGGSYNEQFF. The CDR3 DNA sequence: TGTGCCAGCAGCGTAGCCCCACAGGGGGGAGGGTCCTACAATGAGCAGTTCTTC.

This sequence joins TRBV3-1 (or the pseudogene TRBV3-2) and TRBJ2-7, with 8 bases identical to TRBD2. Germline V gene lookup returns CDR1 LGHDT and CDR2 YNNKEL (reference sequence). The V segment lost 1 base and the J segment 5 bases; nucleotides outside the gene matches: 4. The length of the CDR3 is 14 residues. CDR3: CASSQGGGYNEQYF. CDR3 sequence (DNA): TGTGCCAGCAGCCAAGGCGGGGGGTACAACGAGCAGTACTTC.

The gene calls are TRBV20-1 and TRBJ1-5; tentatively, D is TRBD1 (5 bases). Trimming removed 3 bases from V and 6 bases from J, with 24 bases in between. The CDR3 has 17 amino acids. The V gene's germline CDR1 is DFQATT and CDR2 SNEGSKA (reference sequence). The CDR3 region has the DNA TGCAGTGCTAGTGCAACCAGACCGGGGGTCCGTTCTCAGCCCCAGCATTTT. Protein product: CSASATRPGVRSQPQHF.

This clone was found a few times. The genes are TRBV6-5 and TRBJ1-1; 7 bases are shared with TRBD1. Germline CDR1 MNHEY, CDR2 SVGAGI. CDR3 length: 16 residues. Trimming at V came to 0 bases and at J to 1 base, leaving 5 bases not matched to a gene. CDR3 nucleotides: TGTGCCAGCAGTTACTCGAGTGGACAGGCGAACACTGAAGCTTTCTTT. As protein: CASSYSSGQANTEAFF.

The chain is built from TRBV4-1 and TRBJ2-7, with 7 bases matching TRBD1. J was trimmed by 2 bases and V by 3 bases; bases with no gene match: 7. CDR1 is MGHRA, CDR2 YSYEKL, per germline. The CDR3 extends over 15 amino acids. The CDR3 sequence: CASSHNTGATYEQYF. The CDR3 nucleotides are TGCGCCAGCAGCCACAATACAGGGGCCACCTACGAGCAGTACTTC.

The CDR3 region has the DNA TGTGCCAGCAGTGAATCTGGCAGTCCCGAGCAGTACTTC. Its protein is CASSESGSPEQYF. J is TRBJ2-7 and V is TRBV6-1; D uncertain. The length of the CDR3 is 13 residues. The ends were cut back, 2 bases at V and 6 bases at J, with 11 bases in the middle. The germline gives CDR1 MNHNS, CDR2 SASEGT.

The chain joins TRBV5-4 to TRBJ1-1; D might be TRBD1 (5 bases). The CDR3 runs to 13 residues. The germline CDR1 and CDR2 sequences are SGHNT and YYREEE (reference sequence). V lost 4 bases to trimming and J lost 6 bases, with 13 bases between them. Written as DNA, the CDR3 is TGTGCCAGCAGCCGGACACAGGTTTCTGAAGCTTTCTTT. It translates to CASSRTQVSEAFF.

This clone was counted only a few times. The chain joins TRBV10-1 to TRBJ2-2; tentative D call: TRBD2 (6 bases). The V gene lost 0 bases and the J gene lost 4 bases, with 9 bases spanning the gap. This CDR3 comprises 15 residues. Germline CDR1 and CDR2: WNHNN and SYGVQD (reference sequence). Here the CDR3 DNA reads TGCGCCAGCAGTGAGTCGGAGGGGCGCACCGGGGAGCTGTTTTTT. Encoded protein: CASSESEGRTGELFF.

This chain uses TRBV10-3 with TRBJ1-2; TRBD1 matches at 9 bases. J was trimmed by 10 bases and V by 5 bases; bases with no gene match: 8. This CDR3 is built from 13 residues. CDR1 is ENHRY and CDR2 is SYGVKD in the germline V gene. This CDR3 is CAISPPGQGVYTF. The CDR3 bases are TGTGCCATCAGTCCGCCGGGACAGGGTGTCTACACCTTC.

The chain recombines TRBV11-3 with TRBJ2-5, with D unresolved. V shed 3 bases and J shed 1 base, with 9 bases lying between them. Germline CDR1 is SGHNT and CDR2 is YENEEA. CDR3 length: 14 residues. CDR3 sequence: CASSLGSGQETQYF. CDR3 bases: TGTGCCAGCAGCTTGGGTTCGGGCCAAGAGACCCAGTACTTC.

V usage is TRBV5-5 and J usage is TRBJ1-2; 9 bases line up with TRBD1. The germline CDR1 and CDR2 sequences are SGHKS and YYEKEE (reference sequence). V lost 3 bases to trimming and J lost 5 bases; unmatched junction nucleotides: 11. The CDR3 spans 16 residues. CDR3 protein: CASSSKLDRGPYGYTF. CDR3 nucleotides: TGTGCCAGCAGCTCCAAATTGGACAGGGGACCGTATGGCTACACCTTC.